This is a list of T cell receptor beta chains from one sample in a study of T cell responses to AZD1222 COVID-19 vaccine. Libraries were prepared by immunoSEQ multiplex PCR; TCRdb keeps only in-frame clonotypes and omits some of them. The repertoire includes about 120,000 clones, around nine tenths of them detected once, and 1.6% sits in the top ten. This specimen consisted of peripheral blood, obtained 28 days after the second AZD1222 dose. All receptors derive from an adult who received the AZD1222 COVID-19 vaccine. The CDR3 runs from the conserved cysteine through the conserved F or W. Fields, in order: J gene, V gene, D gene, CDR3 length, CDR3 protein, CDR3 DNA. D genes are given only for firm matches.

J: TRBJ1-2
V: TRBV28
D: TRBD1
length: 14
CDR3: CASKPTGLDYGYTF
DNA: TGTGCCAGCAAACCGACAGGGTTGGACTATGGCTACACCTTC

J: TRBJ2-2
V: TRBV1
D: .
length: 18
CDR3: CTRGAGTSGRANTGELFF
DNA: TGCACCAGGGGGGCCGGGACTAGCGGGAGAGCGAACACCGGGGAGCTGTTTTTT

J: TRBJ2-1
V: TRBV12-5
D: .
length: 18
CDR3: CASGLTKGGPNTYNEQFF
DNA: TGTGCTAGTGGTTTGACCAAAGGCGGACCGAACACCTACAATGAGCAGTTCTTC

J: TRBJ1-5
V: TRBV28
D: TRBD1
length: 15
CDR3: CASSSTGFSNQPQHF
DNA: TGTGCCAGCAGCTCGACAGGGTTTAGCAATCAGCCCCAGCATTTT

J: TRBJ1-5
V: TRBV19
D: .
length: 15
CDR3: CASSIDGVGNQPQHF
DNA: TGTGCCAGTAGTATAGATGGGGTCGGCAATCAGCCCCAGCATTTT

J: TRBJ1-4
V: TRBV5-1
D: TRBD1
length: 14
CDR3: CASSPGTGGEKLFF
DNA: TGCGCCAGCAGCCCCGGGACAGGTGGGGAAAAACTGTTTTTT

J: TRBJ1-1
V: TRBV5-1
D: .
length: 13
CDR3: CASRTLAQGRAFF
DNA: TGCGCCAGCAGGACTTTAGCACAGGGTAGGGCTTTCTTT

J: TRBJ1-4
V: TRBV11-2
D: .
length: 16
CDR3: CASSLDRGELYEKLFF
DNA: TGTGCCAGCAGCTTAGATCGAGGGGAGCTGTATGAAAAACTGTTTTTT

J: TRBJ1-1
V: TRBV9
D: .
length: 15
CDR3: CASSVEVRGDTEAFF
DNA: TGTGCCAGCAGCGTCGAAGTTCGTGGGGACACTGAAGCTTTCTTT

J: TRBJ2-3
V: TRBV28
D: .
length: 16
CDR3: CASSLIRLPGTDTQYF
DNA: TGTGCCAGCAGTTTAATCCGACTGCCCGGGACAGATACGCAGTATTTT

J: TRBJ2-2
V: TRBV9
D: .
length: 16
CDR3: CASSVRRGQITGELFF
DNA: TGTGCCAGCAGCGTCCGAAGAGGACAGATCACCGGGGAGCTGTTTTTT

J: TRBJ2-7
V: TRBV5-1
D: .
length: 13
CDR3: CASSLEGTYEQYF
DNA: TGCGCCAGCAGCTTGGAAGGAACCTACGAGCAGTACTTC

J: TRBJ2-1
V: TRBV27
D: .
length: 13
CDR3: CASTPLGFNEQFF
DNA: TGTGCCAGCACGCCCCTTGGGTTCAATGAGCAGTTCTTC

J: TRBJ2-5
V: TRBV4-1
D: .
length: 16
CDR3: CASSQAIGGAQETQYF
DNA: TGCGCCAGCAGCCAAGCCATCGGGGGAGCCCAAGAGACCCAGTACTTC

J: TRBJ2-1
V: TRBV20-1
D: .
length: 11
CDR3: CSANRDNEQFF
DNA: TGCAGTGCAAACAGAGACAATGAGCAGTTCTTC

J: TRBJ2-2
V: TRBV9
D: TRBD2
length: 18
CDR3: CASSVGRSGGRLTGELFF
DNA: TGTGCCAGCAGCGTAGGGAGGAGTGGCGGGAGATTGACCGGGGAGCTGTTTTTT

J: TRBJ1-2
V: TRBV18
D: .
length: 13
CDR3: CASSSQGRQGYTF
DNA: TGTGCCAGCTCGTCTCAGGGACGGCAGGGCTACACCTTC

J: TRBJ1-5
V: TRBV7-9
D: .
length: 12
CDR3: CASSWVDQPQHF
DNA: TGTGCCAGCAGCTGGGTCGATCAGCCCCAGCATTTT

J: TRBJ2-1
V: TRBV6-5
D: TRBD2
length: 16
CDR3: CASSYETSESYNEQFF
DNA: TGTGCCAGCAGTTACGAGACTAGCGAGTCCTACAATGAGCAGTTCTTC

J: TRBJ1-1
V: TRBV28
D: .
length: 13
CDR3: CASSFSRNTEAFF
DNA: TGTGCCAGCAGTTTCAGTAGGAACACTGAAGCTTTCTTT